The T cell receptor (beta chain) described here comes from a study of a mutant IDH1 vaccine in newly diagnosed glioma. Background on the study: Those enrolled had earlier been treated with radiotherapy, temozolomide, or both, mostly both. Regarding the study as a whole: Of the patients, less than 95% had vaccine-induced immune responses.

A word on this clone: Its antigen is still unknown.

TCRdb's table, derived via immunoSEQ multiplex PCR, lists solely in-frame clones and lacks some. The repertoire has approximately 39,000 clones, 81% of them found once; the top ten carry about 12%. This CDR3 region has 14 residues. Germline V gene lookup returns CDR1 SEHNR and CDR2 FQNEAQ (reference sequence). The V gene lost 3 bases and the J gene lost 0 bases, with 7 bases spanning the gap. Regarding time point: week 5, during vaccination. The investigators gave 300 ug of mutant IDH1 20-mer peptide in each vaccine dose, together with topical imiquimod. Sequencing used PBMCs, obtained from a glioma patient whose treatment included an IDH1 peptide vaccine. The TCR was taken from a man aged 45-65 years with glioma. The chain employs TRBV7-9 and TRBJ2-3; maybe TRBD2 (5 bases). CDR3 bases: TGTGCCAGCAGCTTGACGGGGAGCACAGATACGCAGTATTTT. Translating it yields CASSLTGSTDTQYF.